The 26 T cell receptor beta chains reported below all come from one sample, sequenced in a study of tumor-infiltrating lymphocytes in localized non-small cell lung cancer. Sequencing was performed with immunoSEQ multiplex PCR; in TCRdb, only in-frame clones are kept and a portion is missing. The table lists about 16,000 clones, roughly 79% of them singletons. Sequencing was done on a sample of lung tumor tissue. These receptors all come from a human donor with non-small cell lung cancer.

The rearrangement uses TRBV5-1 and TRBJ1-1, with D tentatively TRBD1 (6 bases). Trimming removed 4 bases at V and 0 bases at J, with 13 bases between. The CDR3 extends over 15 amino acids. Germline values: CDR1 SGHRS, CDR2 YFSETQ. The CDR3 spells CASSGTGYLNTEAFF. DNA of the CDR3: TGCGCCAGCAGCGGTACAGGGTATCTGAACACTGAAGCTTTCTTT.

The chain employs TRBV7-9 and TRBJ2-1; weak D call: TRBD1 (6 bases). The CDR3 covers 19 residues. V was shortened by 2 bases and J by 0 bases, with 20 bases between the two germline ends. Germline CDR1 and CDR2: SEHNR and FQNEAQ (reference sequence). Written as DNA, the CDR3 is TGTGCCAGCAGCTTAATGGTCTGGGGGCCGCAAAACTCCTACAATGAGCAGTTCTTC. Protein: CASSLMVWGPQNSYNEQFF.

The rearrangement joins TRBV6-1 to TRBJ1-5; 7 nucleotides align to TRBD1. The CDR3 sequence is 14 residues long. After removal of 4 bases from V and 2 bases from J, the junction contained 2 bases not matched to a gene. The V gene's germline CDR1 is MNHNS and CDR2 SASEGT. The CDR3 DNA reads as TGTGCCAGCAGTGCAACAGGGGGCAATCAGCCCCAGCATTTT. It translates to CASSATGGNQPQHF.

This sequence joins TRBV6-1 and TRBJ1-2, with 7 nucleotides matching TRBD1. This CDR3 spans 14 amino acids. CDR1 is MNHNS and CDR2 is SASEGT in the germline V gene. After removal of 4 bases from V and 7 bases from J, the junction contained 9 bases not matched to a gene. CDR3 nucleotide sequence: TGTGCCAGCAGTGCTACAGGGGAGGGCAGTGGCTACACCTTC. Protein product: CASSATGEGSGYTF.

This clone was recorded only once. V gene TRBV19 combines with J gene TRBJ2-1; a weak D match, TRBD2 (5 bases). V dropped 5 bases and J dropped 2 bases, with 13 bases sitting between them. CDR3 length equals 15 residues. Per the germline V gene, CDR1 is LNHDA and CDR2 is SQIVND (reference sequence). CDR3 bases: TGTGCCAGTAGTGAGACGCGGGCCCCCTACAATGAGCAGTTCTTC. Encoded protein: CASSETRAPYNEQFF.

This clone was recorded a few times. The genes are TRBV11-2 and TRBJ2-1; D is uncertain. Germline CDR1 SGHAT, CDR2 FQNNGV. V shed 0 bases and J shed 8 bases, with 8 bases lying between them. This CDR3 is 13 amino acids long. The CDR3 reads CASSLDDRHEQFF. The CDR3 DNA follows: TGTGCCAGCAGCTTAGATGATAGACATGAGCAGTTCTTC.

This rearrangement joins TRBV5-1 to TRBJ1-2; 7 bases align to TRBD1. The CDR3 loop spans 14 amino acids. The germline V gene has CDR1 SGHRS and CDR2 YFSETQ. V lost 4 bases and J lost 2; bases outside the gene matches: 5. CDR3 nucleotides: TGCGCCAGCAGCGACCAGGGACAGAACTATGGCTACACCTTC. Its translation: CASSDQGQNYGYTF.

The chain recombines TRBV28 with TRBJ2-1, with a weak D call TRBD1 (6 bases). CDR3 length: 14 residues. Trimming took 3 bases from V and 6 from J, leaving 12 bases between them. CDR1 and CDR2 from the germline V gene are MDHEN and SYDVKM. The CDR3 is CASSFPTGSNEQFF. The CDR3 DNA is TGTGCCAGCAGTTTCCCCACAGGGAGCAATGAGCAGTTCTTC. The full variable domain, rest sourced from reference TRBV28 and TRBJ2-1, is DVKVTQSSRYLVKRTGEKVFLECVQDMDHENMFWYRQDPGLGLRLIYFSYDVKMKEKGDIPEGYSVSREKKERFSLILESASTNQTSMYLCASSFPTGSNEQFFGPGTRLTVL.

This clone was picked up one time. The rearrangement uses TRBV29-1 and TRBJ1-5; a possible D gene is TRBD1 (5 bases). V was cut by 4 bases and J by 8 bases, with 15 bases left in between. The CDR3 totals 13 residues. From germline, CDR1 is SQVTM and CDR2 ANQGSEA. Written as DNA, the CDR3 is TGCAGCGTTGCTGGGGGGTCGGGCAAGCCCCAGCATTTT. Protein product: CSVAGGSGKPQHF.

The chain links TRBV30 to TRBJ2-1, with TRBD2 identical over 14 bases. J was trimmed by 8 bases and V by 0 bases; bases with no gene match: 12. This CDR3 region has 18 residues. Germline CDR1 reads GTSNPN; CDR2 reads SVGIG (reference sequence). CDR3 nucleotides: TGTGCCTGGAGTGTCCCCCGACTAGCGGGAGGGCCGGTGGATGAGCAGTTCTTC. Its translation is CAWSVPRLAGGPVDEQFF.

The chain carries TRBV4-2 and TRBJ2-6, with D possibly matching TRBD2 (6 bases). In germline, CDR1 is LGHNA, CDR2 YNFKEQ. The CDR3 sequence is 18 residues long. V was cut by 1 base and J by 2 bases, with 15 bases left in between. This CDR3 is CASSQVLTTSTGANVLTF. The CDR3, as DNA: TGTGCCAGCAGCCAAGTTCTCACCACTAGCACTGGGGCCAACGTCCTGACTTTC.

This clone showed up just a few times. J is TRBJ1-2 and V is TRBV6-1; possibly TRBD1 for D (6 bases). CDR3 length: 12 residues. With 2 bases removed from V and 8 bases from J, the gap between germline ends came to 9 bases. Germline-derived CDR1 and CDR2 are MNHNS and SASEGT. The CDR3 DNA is TGTGCCAGCAGTGAAACAGGGACCGGCTACACCTTC. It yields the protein CASSETGTGYTF.

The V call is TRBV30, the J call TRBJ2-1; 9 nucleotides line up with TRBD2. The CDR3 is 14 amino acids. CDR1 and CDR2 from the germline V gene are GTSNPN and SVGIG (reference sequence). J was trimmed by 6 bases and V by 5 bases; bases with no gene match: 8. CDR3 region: CAWLPGLALNEQFF. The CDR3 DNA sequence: TGTGCCTGGCTTCCGGGACTAGCCCTCAATGAGCAGTTCTTC.

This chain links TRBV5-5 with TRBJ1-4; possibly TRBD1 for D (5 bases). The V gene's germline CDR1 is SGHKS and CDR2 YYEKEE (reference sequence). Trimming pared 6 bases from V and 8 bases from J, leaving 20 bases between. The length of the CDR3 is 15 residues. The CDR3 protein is CASNQAGLRGEKLFF. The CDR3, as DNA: TGTGCCAGCAATCAAGCGGGTCTACGGGGGGAAAAACTGTTTTTT.

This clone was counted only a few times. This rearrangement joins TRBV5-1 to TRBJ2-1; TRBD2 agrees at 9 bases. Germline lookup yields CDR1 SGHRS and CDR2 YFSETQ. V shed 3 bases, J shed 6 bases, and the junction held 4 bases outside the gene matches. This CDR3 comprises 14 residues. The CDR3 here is CASSSGTSRNEQFF. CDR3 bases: TGCGCCAGCAGCTCCGGGACTAGCCGCAATGAGCAGTTCTTC.

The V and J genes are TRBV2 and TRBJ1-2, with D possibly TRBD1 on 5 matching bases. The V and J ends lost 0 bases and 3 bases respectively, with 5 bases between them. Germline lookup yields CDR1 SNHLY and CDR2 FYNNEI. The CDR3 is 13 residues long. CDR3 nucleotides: TGTGCCAGCAGTGAAGCACAGGACTATGGCTACACCTTC. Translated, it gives CASSEAQDYGYTF.

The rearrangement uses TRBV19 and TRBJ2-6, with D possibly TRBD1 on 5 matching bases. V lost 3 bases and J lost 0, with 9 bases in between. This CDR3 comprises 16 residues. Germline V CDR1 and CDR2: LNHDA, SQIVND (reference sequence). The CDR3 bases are TGTGCCAGTAGTATTCAGGGCCTCTCTGGGGCCAACGTCCTGACTTTC. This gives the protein CASSIQGLSGANVLTF.

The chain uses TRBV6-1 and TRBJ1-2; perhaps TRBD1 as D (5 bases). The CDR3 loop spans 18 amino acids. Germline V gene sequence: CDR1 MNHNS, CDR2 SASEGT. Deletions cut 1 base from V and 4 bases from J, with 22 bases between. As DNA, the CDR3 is TGTGCCAGCAGTGAAGGGTCCCTCGGGGGAGGAGGGGTCTATGGCTACACCTTC. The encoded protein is CASSEGSLGGGGVYGYTF.

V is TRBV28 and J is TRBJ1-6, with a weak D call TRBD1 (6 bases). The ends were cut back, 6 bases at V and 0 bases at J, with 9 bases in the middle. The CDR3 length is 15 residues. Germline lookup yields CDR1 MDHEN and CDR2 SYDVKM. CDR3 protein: CASRKQGSYNSPLHF. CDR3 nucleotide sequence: TGTGCCAGCAGGAAACAGGGCTCCTATAATTCACCCCTCCACTTT.

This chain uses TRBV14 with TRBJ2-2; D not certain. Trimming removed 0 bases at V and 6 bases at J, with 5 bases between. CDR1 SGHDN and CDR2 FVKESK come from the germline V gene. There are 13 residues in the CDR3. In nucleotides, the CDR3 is TGTGCCAGCAGCCAAGAGATGGCCGGGGAGCTGTTTTTT. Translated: CASSQEMAGELFF.

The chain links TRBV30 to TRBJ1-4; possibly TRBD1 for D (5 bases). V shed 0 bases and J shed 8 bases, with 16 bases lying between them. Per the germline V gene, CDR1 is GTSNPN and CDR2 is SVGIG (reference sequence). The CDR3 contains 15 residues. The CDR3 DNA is TGTGCCTGGAGTGTACTGGGGGGAGAAGTCGAAAAACTGTTTTTT. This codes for CAWSVLGGEVEKLFF.

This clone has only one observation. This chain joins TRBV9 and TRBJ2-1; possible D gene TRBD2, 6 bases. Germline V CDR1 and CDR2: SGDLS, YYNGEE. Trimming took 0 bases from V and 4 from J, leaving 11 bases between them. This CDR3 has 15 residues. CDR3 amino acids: CASSVEAGSYNEQFF. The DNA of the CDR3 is TGTGCCAGCAGCGTAGAAGCGGGTTCTTACAATGAGCAGTTCTTC. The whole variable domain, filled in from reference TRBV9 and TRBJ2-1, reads DSGVTQTPKHLITATGQRVTLRCSPRSGDLSVYWYQQSLDQGLQFLIQYYNGEERAKGNILERFSAQQFPDLHSELNLSSLELGDSALYFCASSVEAGSYNEQFFGPGTRLTVL.

The CDR3 sequence is CAWRQGGETQYF. CDR3 bases: TGTGCCTGGAGGCAGGGTGGAGAGACCCAGTACTTC. The chain recombines TRBV30 with TRBJ2-5; D perhaps matches TRBD1 (5 bases). The CDR3 contains 12 residues. The V and J ends lost 3 bases and 4 bases respectively, with 9 bases between them. Germline lookup yields CDR1 GTSNPN and CDR2 SVGIG (reference sequence).

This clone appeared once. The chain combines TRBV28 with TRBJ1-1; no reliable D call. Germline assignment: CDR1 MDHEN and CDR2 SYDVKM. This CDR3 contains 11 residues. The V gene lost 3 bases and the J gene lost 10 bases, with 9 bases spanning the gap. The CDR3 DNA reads TGTGCCAGCAGTTTGGGATTGGTAGCTTTCTTT. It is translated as CASSLGLVAFF.

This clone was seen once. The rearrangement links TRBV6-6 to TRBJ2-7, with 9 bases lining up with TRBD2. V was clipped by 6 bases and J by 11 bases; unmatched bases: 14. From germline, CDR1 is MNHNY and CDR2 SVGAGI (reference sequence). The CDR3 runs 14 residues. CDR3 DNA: TGTGCCAGCAGGGCGGGAGGGCCCCAACAGACGGAGTACTTC. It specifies CASRAGGPQQTEYF.

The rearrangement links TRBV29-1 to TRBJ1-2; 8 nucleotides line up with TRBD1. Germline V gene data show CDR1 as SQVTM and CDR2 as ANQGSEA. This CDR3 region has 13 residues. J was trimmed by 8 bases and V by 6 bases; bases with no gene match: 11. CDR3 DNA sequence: TGCAGCGTCGTCGGGACAGGCTCGTGGGGCTACACCTTC. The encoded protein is CSVVGTGSWGYTF.